Sequencing of this T cell receptor (beta chain) was carried out in a study of T cell repertoires in cytomegalovirus infection. About the research overall: Public TCR beta signatures provided an indication of both CMV infection and a matching HLA type.

The study, taken as a whole, reports: Predominance within the ex vivo response was attributable to HLA-C-restricted CMV-specific TCR beta clonotypes. Cumulative public TCR beta family frequency identified carriers of CMV plus the relevant HLA.

The CDR3 has 16 amino acids. V gave up 3 bases and J gave up 2 bases; unmatched junction bases: 5. Germline V CDR1 and CDR2: SGHVS, FNYEAQ. TCRdb reprocessed the reads with MiXCR, giving one entry per CDR3 protein. Of around 170,000 distinct CDR3 sequences in the sample, 17% are singletons; the top ten hold around 20%. The sample holds a few counts of this clonotype. Its cognate antigen is unknown. This rearrangement joins TRBV7-6 to TRBJ2-1, with 9 nucleotides matching TRBD2. The sequence came from a human donor in good health (CMV status not recorded). Some clones in this sample may be carry-over from other donors' samples. The sequencing sample was made of CD8+ T cells from PBMCs. This chain's CDR3 is CASSLGGLAPYNEQFF. The CDR3 coding sequence is TGTGCCAGCAGCTTGGGCGGACTAGCGCCCTACAATGAGCAGTTCTTC.